One and the same sample provided the 17 T cell receptor beta chains below, sequenced in a study of cytomegalovirus exposure and HLA in healthy donors. Primers included in the PCR were 60 Vbeta and 13 Jbeta primers. TCRdb keeps only in-frame clones here, not all; method: immunoSEQ multiplex PCR. The sample lists about 190,000 clones; 60% to 80% were seen once. Sequencing was performed on PBMCs. The receptor source for this set is a woman between 18 and 30 years old in good health and CMV-seronegative.

This chain joins TRBV4-2 and TRBJ2-2; D remains unclear. V was trimmed by 5 bases and J by 4 bases, leaving 20 bases between them. The CDR3 extends over 17 amino acids. Germline V lookup: CDR1 LGHNA, CDR2 YNFKEQ. This chain's CDR3 is CASSSKILRPGTGELFF. Here the CDR3 DNA reads TGTGCCAGCAGCTCTAAAATCTTACGACCGGGCACCGGGGAGCTGTTTTTT.

The chain has TRBV29-1 and TRBJ2-1; 11 bases are a match to TRBD2. Looked up from germline, CDR1 is SQVTM and CDR2 is ANQGSEA. With V trimmed by 1 base and J by 4 bases, 6 bases remained unmatched. The CDR3 runs to 16 residues. CDR3 DNA sequence: TGCAGCGTTGAAGGCGAGACTAGCGGGAAGTACAATGAGCAGTTCTTC. As protein: CSVEGETSGKYNEQFF.

V and J are TRBV7-2 and TRBJ1-3; D might be TRBD1 (6 bases). Germline values: CDR1 SGHTA, CDR2 FQGNSA. The V and J ends lost 1 base and 4 bases respectively, with 17 bases between them. This CDR3 spans 17 amino acids. For the CDR3, the DNA is TGTGCCAGCAGCTTAGGAATATTGGGGACACAAGGAAACACCATATATTTT. Amino acids: CASSLGILGTQGNTIYF.

The chain combines TRBV4-2 with TRBJ2-7; D unresolved. Germline CDR1 reads LGHNA; CDR2 reads YNFKEQ. V was pared by 0 bases and J by 1 base, with 7 bases between. The CDR3 has 14 residues. CDR3 nucleotide sequence: TGTGCCAGCAGCCAAGAAGCTCGGTCCTACGAGCAGTACTTC. This gives the protein CASSQEARSYEQYF.

The J gene is TRBJ2-3, the V gene TRBV11-2, with D tentatively TRBD1 (5 bases). The CDR3 totals 15 residues. The germline gives CDR1 SGHAT, CDR2 FQNNGV. Between the trimmed V and J ends, which lost 1 base and 4 bases, there was a span of 12 bases. The CDR3, as DNA: TGTGCCAGCAGCTTAGGGTGGGGCAGCTCAGATACGCAGTATTTT. Amino acids: CASSLGWGSSDTQYF.

The chain is built from TRBV20-1 and TRBJ2-7, with 9 bases aligning to TRBD1. This CDR3 region has 11 residues. The V and J ends lost 7 bases and 2 bases, in that order; junction bases with no gene match: 0. The germline V gene has CDR1 DFQATT and CDR2 SNEGSKA (reference sequence). Written as DNA, the CDR3 is TGCAGTGGACAGGGGGCCTACGAGCAGTACTTC. It is translated as CSGQGAYEQYF.

This clone was seen a handful of times. Its ends do not fully match the called genes, so a read error is possible. This rearrangement joins TRBV7-3 to TRBJ2-1, with 7 bases fitting TRBD1. The CDR3 contains 15 residues. The germline gives CDR1 SGHTA, CDR2 FQGTGA. The chain's CDR3 is CATSLMGTGANEQFF. In nucleotides, the CDR3 is TGTGCCACCAGCTTAATGGGCACAGGGGCCAATGAGCAGTTCTTC.

The chain links TRBV18 to TRBJ1-5; maybe TRBD1 (6 bases). CDR3 size: 16 residues. Germline lookup yields CDR1 KGHSH and CDR2 LQKENI. V was trimmed by 5 bases and J by 0 bases, leaving 14 bases between them. The CDR3, as DNA: TGTGCCAGCTCATCCCAACAGGGACCTAGCAATCAGCCCCAGCATTTT. Translation: CASSSQQGPSNQPQHF.

The chain couples TRBV27 to TRBJ1-1; TRBD1 matches 7 bases. CDR3 length: 13 amino acids. J lost 10 bases, V lost 0 bases, and 5 bases had no gene match. Germline V lookup: CDR1 MNHEY, CDR2 SMNVEV (reference sequence). CDR3 sequence (DNA): TGTGCCAGCAGTTTATCAGGGGGCGAGGTAGCTTTCTTT. Protein sequence: CASSLSGGEVAFF.

This clone has a single count. The chain recombines TRBV28 with TRBJ1-2, with D possibly matching TRBD1 (6 bases). The CDR3 is made up of 12 amino acids. Germline CDR1 is MDHEN and CDR2 is SYDVKM. V was clipped by 2 bases and J by 8 bases, with 9 bases between them. CDR3 nucleotide sequence: TGTGCCAGCAGTTTAACGGGGGGCGGCTACACCTTC. Protein: CASSLTGGGYTF.

The J gene is TRBJ1-3, the V gene TRBV11-2; a weak D match, TRBD1 (6 bases). Germline lookup yields CDR1 SGHAT and CDR2 FQNNGV. The germline V and J ends were trimmed by 0 bases and 3 bases, with 12 bases remaining between them. The CDR3 spans 16 residues. CDR3 coding DNA: TGTGCCAGCAGCTTAGAAGGGGGAATCGGTGGAAACACCATATATTTT. This gives the protein CASSLEGGIGGNTIYF.

The chain is built from TRBV28 and TRBJ1-2; D may be TRBD1 (6 bases). V lost 7 bases, J lost 4 bases, and 31 bases lay in between. Per germline, CDR1 MDHEN and CDR2 SYDVKM. The CDR3 has 19 amino acids. CDR3 residues: CASNPPYTQTGGPSYGYTF. CDR3 coding DNA: TGTGCCAGCAACCCCCCTTACACCCAAACCGGGGGGCCTAGCTATGGCTACACCTTC.

This clone was found a few times. V usage is TRBV5-4 and J usage is TRBJ2-3; possibly TRBD1 for D (6 bases). The CDR3 has 14 amino acids. V dropped 0 bases and J dropped 5 bases, with 10 bases sitting between them. CDR1 SGHNT and CDR2 YYREEE come from the germline V gene (reference sequence). Here the CDR3 reads CASSLEGDRDTQYF. The CDR3 DNA sequence: TGTGCCAGCAGCTTGGAGGGGGATAGAGATACGCAGTATTTT. The full variable domain, with the rest looked up from reference TRBV5-4 and TRBJ2-3, is ETGVTQSPTHLIKTRGQQVTLRCSSQSGHNTVSWYQQALGQGPQFIFQYYREEENGRGNFPPRFSGLQFPNYSSELNVNALELDDSALYLCASSLEGDRDTQYFGPGTRLTVL.

V is TRBV28 and J is TRBJ2-2; 9 positions agree with TRBD1. Germline-derived CDR1 and CDR2 are MDHEN and SYDVKM. Trimming removed 10 bases from V and 0 bases from J; junction bases left unmatched: 3. The CDR3 covers 14 residues. The CDR3 bases are TGTGCCATCACAGGGGGCGCGAACACCGGGGAGCTGTTTTTT. Its protein product is CAITGGANTGELFF.

In nucleotides, the CDR3 is TGTGCCAGCAGCGCGGACAACACAGATACGCAGTATTTT. It is translated as CASSADNTDTQYF. The gene calls are TRBV11-3 and TRBJ2-3, with a tentative D call TRBD1 (5 bases). The V end was cut by 5 bases, the J end by 2 bases, with 8 bases between. The CDR3 runs to 13 residues. CDR1 is SGHNT, CDR2 YENEEA, per germline. The full variable domain, rest sourced from reference TRBV11-3 and TRBJ2-3, is EAGVVQSPRYKIIEKKQPVAFWCNPISGHNTLYWYLQNLGQGPELLIRYENEEAVDDSQLPKDRFSAERLKGVDSTLKIQPAELGDSAVYLCASSADNTDTQYFGPGTRLTVL.

The V and J genes are TRBV4-3 and TRBJ2-3; the D gene is possibly TRBD2 (6 bases). The CDR3 length is 14 residues. The V end lost 2 bases, the J end lost 4 bases, and 10 bases lay between the germline ends. Looked up from germline, CDR1 is LGHNA and CDR2 is YSLEER. CDR3 sequence reads: CASSQRRGADTQYF. The CDR3, as DNA: TGCGCCAGCAGCCAAAGGCGGGGTGCAGATACGCAGTATTTT.

The chain carries TRBV5-6 and TRBJ1-6, with D possibly being TRBD1 (6 bases). Looked up from germline, CDR1 is SGHDT and CDR2 is YYEEEE. The CDR3 covers 14 residues. V shed 2 bases and J shed 6 bases, with 9 bases lying between them. CDR3 residues: CASSFTGSNSPLHF. As DNA, the CDR3 is TGTGCCAGCAGCTTTACAGGGAGTAATTCACCCCTCCACTTT.